The next 23 T cell receptor beta chains were all read from a single sample in a study of long-term antiretroviral therapy in people with HIV. Sequencing used immunoSEQ v3.0 at survey level. TCRdb's table, derived via immunoSEQ multiplex PCR, lists solely in-frame clones and lacks some. In the table there are some 25,000 clones, 65% to 90% of which are singletons. Sequences were derived from unsorted PBMCs, sampled 1.2 years after starting antiretroviral therapy. These TCRs come from a middle-aged man with HIV.

The chain recombines TRBV9 with TRBJ2-3; weak D call: TRBD2 (6 bases). With 3 bases removed from V and 0 bases from J, the gap between germline ends came to 14 bases. The CDR3 covers 16 residues. CDR1 and CDR2 (germline): SGDLS, YYNGEE. CDR3 protein: CASSGLGGASTDTQYF. The CDR3 DNA follows: TGTGCCAGCAGCGGTCTCGGCGGGGCTAGCACAGATACGCAGTATTTT.

The chain couples TRBV7-9 to TRBJ2-1; D unresolved. CDR1 SEHNR and CDR2 FQNEAQ come from the germline V gene (reference sequence). Trimming took 1 base from V and 8 from J, leaving 3 bases between them. The CDR3 contains 11 residues. The DNA of the CDR3 is TGTGCCAGCAGCTTAGAGTATGAGCAGTTCTTC. The encoded protein is CASSLEYEQFF.

Only one count was recorded for this clone. J is TRBJ2-3 and V is TRBV7-3; D tentatively reads TRBD1 or TRBD2 (5 bases each). With 1 base removed from V and 1 base from J, the gap between germline ends came to 6 bases. CDR1 is SGHTA, CDR2 FQGTGA, per germline. The CDR3 sequence is 14 residues long. CDR3 amino acids: CASSLRGGTDTQYF. The DNA for the CDR3 is TGTGCCAGCAGCTTAAGAGGGGGCACAGATACGCAGTATTTT. The complete variable domain, with remaining parts taken from reference TRBV7-3 and TRBJ2-3, reads GAGVSQTPSNKVTEKGKYVELRCDPISGHTALYWYRQSLGQGPEFLIYFQGTGAADDSGLPNDRFFAVRPEGSVSTLKIQRTERGDSAVYLCASSLRGGTDTQYFGPGTRLTVL.

A single count supports this clone. V usage is TRBV7-6 and J usage is TRBJ1-2, with D perhaps TRBD1 (6 bases). CDR1 and CDR2 from the germline V gene are SGHVS and FNYEAQ. V was clipped by 5 bases and J by 2 bases, with 12 bases between them. This CDR3 has 14 amino acids. The CDR3 DNA follows: TGTGCCAGCAGCCCGAGACAGGCGAACTATGGCTACACCTTC. Translation gives CASSPRQANYGYTF.

The chain employs TRBV28 and TRBJ1-5, with D possibly TRBD1 on 6 matching bases. The V gene's germline CDR1 is MDHEN and CDR2 SYDVKM. This CDR3 is 13 amino acids long. The germline V and J ends were trimmed by 11 bases and 7 bases, with 18 bases remaining between them. In DNA, the CDR3 is TGTGCCGGCGGACAGTCTGCGGGGCAGCCCCAGCATTTT. As protein: CAGGQSAGQPQHF.

The J gene is TRBJ2-7, the V gene TRBV7-2, with D unclear. Germline CDR1 SGHTA, CDR2 FQGNSA. The CDR3 spans 14 residues. The V and J ends lost 3 bases and 0 bases respectively, with 9 bases between them. The CDR3 sequence is CASSFRRTSYEQYF. The DNA of the CDR3 is TGTGCCAGCAGCTTCAGGCGGACCTCCTACGAGCAGTACTTC.

This chain links TRBV6-5 with TRBJ1-6; 7 bases fit TRBD1. CDR3 size: 15 residues. The junction had 5 bases not matched to a gene; V was cut back by 2 bases and J by 7 bases. Germline-derived CDR1 and CDR2 are MNHEY and SVGAGI. The CDR3 region has the DNA TGTGCCAGCAGTTACCGGGACAGCCGAAATTCACCCCTCCACTTT. This gives the protein CASSYRDSRNSPLHF.

This chain joins TRBV30 and TRBJ1-1; D is uncertain. Germline V lookup: CDR1 GTSNPN, CDR2 SVGIG (reference sequence). With 0 bases removed from V and 1 base from J, the gap between germline ends came to 12 bases. The CDR3 loop spans 15 amino acids. The CDR3 DNA follows: TGTGCCTGGAGTGTAAGTGACATACGGAACACTGAAGCTTTCTTT. Translation: CAWSVSDIRNTEAFF.

The chain links TRBV5-4 to TRBJ2-7, with D tentatively TRBD1 (7 bases). The germline gives CDR1 SGHNT, CDR2 YYREEE (reference sequence). The CDR3 has 14 amino acids. V dropped 0 bases and J dropped 6 bases, with 13 bases sitting between them. CDR3 nucleotide sequence: TGTGCCAGCAGCTTGGCCAGGGGGGATCTCGAGCAGTACTTC. Translation: CASSLARGDLEQYF.

The J gene is TRBJ1-1, the V gene TRBV5-1; D may be TRBD1 (5 bases). The CDR3 contains 16 residues. Trimming pared 0 bases from V and 3 bases from J, leaving 15 bases between. In germline, CDR1 is SGHRS, CDR2 YFSETQ. The CDR3 DNA sequence: TGCGCCAGCAGCTTGGAAGCCCAGGGAGGTCACACTGAAGCTTTCTTT. Translated: CASSLEAQGGHTEAFF.

This clone has a single count. The DNA of the CDR3 is TGTGCCAGCAGCTTCCGGGGAGGAGAGCAGTACTTC. This encodes CASSFRGGEQYF. The V gene is TRBV5-6, the J gene TRBJ2-7, with D possibly matching TRBD2 (6 bases). Trimming shortened V by 2 bases and J by 7 bases, and 10 bases separated the two germline ends. This CDR3 comprises 12 residues. CDR1 SGHDT and CDR2 YYEEEE come from the germline V gene.

V and J are TRBV30 and TRBJ1-2; D remains ambiguous. The CDR3 contains 14 residues. V dropped 0 bases and J dropped 1 base, with 9 bases sitting between them. Germline CDR1 reads GTSNPN; CDR2 reads SVGIG (reference sequence). The chain's CDR3 is CAWSVSYFNYGYTF. For the CDR3, the DNA is TGTGCCTGGAGTGTCTCTTATTTTAACTATGGCTACACCTTC.

This clone appeared a single time. The J gene is TRBJ1-3, the V gene TRBV5-1, with 7 bases matching TRBD1. CDR3 length equals 15 residues. The trim removed 3 bases at V and 4 bases at J, leaving 7 bases unmatched. Germline-derived CDR1 and CDR2 are SGHRS and YFSETQ. The CDR3 sequence is CASSSTGDPGNTIYF. CDR3 in DNA: TGCGCCAGCAGCTCAACAGGGGACCCCGGAAACACCATATATTTT.

This chain links TRBV7-3 with TRBJ2-7; 8 bases agree with TRBD1. Losses at the gene ends were 5 bases for V and 3 bases for J; bases not matched to a gene: 3. CDR1 is SGHTA, CDR2 FQGTGA, per germline. The CDR3 totals 13 residues. CDR3 region: CASSQDRDYEQYF. The CDR3 region has the DNA TGTGCCAGCAGCCAGGACAGGGACTACGAGCAGTACTTC.

The chain is built from TRBV9 and TRBJ2-7; perhaps D is TRBD1 or TRBD2 (6 bases each). V gave up 4 bases and J gave up 1 base, with 24 bases separating them. Germline CDR1 SGDLS, CDR2 YYNGEE. The CDR3 covers 18 residues. The CDR3 sequence: CASSPWDILGGVSYEQYF. Written as DNA, the CDR3 is TGTGCCAGCAGCCCCTGGGACATCCTAGGAGGGGTTTCCTACGAGCAGTACTTC.

The rearrangement joins TRBV7-9 to TRBJ2-5, with 8 bases fitting TRBD2. The ends lost 5 bases at V and 5 bases at J; junction bases unmatched: 13. The CDR3 is 16 amino acids. Per germline, CDR1 SEHNR and CDR2 FQNEAQ (reference sequence). The CDR3 region has the DNA TGTGCCAGCAGCCGATATATTCGGGGGGGCCCGGAGACCCAGTACTTC. This codes for CASSRYIRGGPETQYF.

This clone is a singleton in its sample. The gene calls are TRBV4-3 and TRBJ2-5; 7 bases align to TRBD2. The CDR3 loop spans 16 amino acids. J was trimmed by 3 bases and V by 0 bases; bases with no gene match: 7. In germline, CDR1 is LGHNA, CDR2 YSLEER. The CDR3: CASSQDLVGGKETQYF. The CDR3 bases are TGCGCCAGCAGCCAAGATTTGGTCGGGGGGAAAGAGACCCAGTACTTC.

CDR3 nucleotide sequence: TGCGCCAGCAGTGGTCTGGGGACAGATACGCAGTATTTT. Translating it yields CASSGLGTDTQYF. This sequence joins TRBV5-1 and TRBJ2-3; D call uncertain. V lost 5 bases and J lost 3, with 10 bases in between. The CDR3 covers 13 residues. Germline CDR1 reads SGHRS; CDR2 reads YFSETQ.

This chain connects TRBV29-1 to TRBJ1-1, with D possibly matching TRBD1 (6 bases). Trimming took off 7 bases at V and 7 bases at J, with 10 bases between the two ends. Germline V gene lookup returns CDR1 SQVTM and CDR2 ANQGSEA. CDR3 size: 10 residues. This CDR3 reads CSAGQLEAFF. The CDR3 nucleotides read TGCAGCGCTGGACAGCTTGAAGCTTTCTTT.

The rearrangement uses TRBV5-1 and TRBJ2-7; D assignment may be TRBD1 or TRBD2 (5 bases each). This CDR3 is built from 13 residues. Germline CDR1 SGHRS, CDR2 YFSETQ. V lost 5 bases, J lost 2 bases, and 11 bases lay in between. In DNA, the CDR3 is TGCGCCAGCAGAAGGGGACCTCCCTACGAGCAGTACTTC. Residues: CASRRGPPYEQYF.

The rearrangement joins TRBV7-2 to TRBJ1-4; D call uncertain. The CDR3 sequence is 17 residues long. Looked up from germline, CDR1 is SGHTA and CDR2 is FQGNSA. V gave up 2 bases and J gave up 0 bases, with 13 bases separating them. The CDR3 loop is CASSLLPGSATNEKLFF. The CDR3, as DNA: TGTGCCAGCAGCTTACTCCCGGGCAGCGCAACTAATGAAAAACTGTTTTTT.

The count of this clone is one. CDR3 region: CASSDGQGSIQYF. The CDR3 nucleotides read TGTGCCAGCAGTGACGGCCAGGGCAGTATTCAGTACTTC. The rearrangement uses TRBV2 and TRBJ2-7; D perhaps matches TRBD1 (5 bases). Germline V gene lookup returns CDR1 SNHLY and CDR2 FYNNEI. There are 13 residues in the CDR3. V was clipped by 3 bases and J by 10 bases, with 16 bases between them.

V usage is TRBV19 and J usage is TRBJ1-5, with a tentative D call TRBD1 (6 bases). The CDR3 extends over 13 amino acids. CDR1 and CDR2 from the germline V gene are LNHDA and SQIVND (reference sequence). V lost 4 bases to trimming and J lost 4 bases, with 8 bases between them. The CDR3 here is CASSKQGNQPQHF. The CDR3 nucleotides are TGTGCCAGTAGTAAACAGGGAAATCAGCCCCAGCATTTT.